This T cell receptor (beta chain) was captured in a study of TIL therapy for anti-PD-1-resistant metastatic lung cancer. Study details: A handful of tumors were EGFR-mutant and two were ALK-rearranged.

This was the immunoSEQ v3 assay. Survey-level samples got 2 million or so read pairs; deep-level samples got about 5-6 million. Libraries were prepared by immunoSEQ multiplex PCR; TCRdb keeps only in-frame clonotypes and omits some of them. This repertoire shows tens of thousands of clones, 70% to 75% found once; its top ten account for more than 1.5%. Time point here: pre-treatment sample, taken before nivolumab and TIL therapy. Trimming at V came to 0 bases and at J to 2 bases, leaving 2 bases not matched to a gene. CDR1 and CDR2 (germline): LGHNA, YSLEER. The length of the CDR3 is 15 residues. Study-level points and caveats: Treatment-naive, never-smoker and oncogene-addicted patients were overrepresented in this highly selected cohort. Infused TIL clonotypes partially replaced the baseline blood repertoire, then decayed over months.

As regards this clone: Its antigen remains unknown.

This chain joins TRBV4-3 and TRBJ2-7, with TRBD1 matching 9 bases. This receptor was obtained from a person aged 25 to 79 with non-small cell lung cancer. Sequences were derived from blood, sampled at baseline. The CDR3 protein is CASSQDWTGAYEQYF. CDR3 sequence (DNA): TGCGCCAGCAGCCAAGATTGGACAGGGGCCTACGAGCAGTACTTC.